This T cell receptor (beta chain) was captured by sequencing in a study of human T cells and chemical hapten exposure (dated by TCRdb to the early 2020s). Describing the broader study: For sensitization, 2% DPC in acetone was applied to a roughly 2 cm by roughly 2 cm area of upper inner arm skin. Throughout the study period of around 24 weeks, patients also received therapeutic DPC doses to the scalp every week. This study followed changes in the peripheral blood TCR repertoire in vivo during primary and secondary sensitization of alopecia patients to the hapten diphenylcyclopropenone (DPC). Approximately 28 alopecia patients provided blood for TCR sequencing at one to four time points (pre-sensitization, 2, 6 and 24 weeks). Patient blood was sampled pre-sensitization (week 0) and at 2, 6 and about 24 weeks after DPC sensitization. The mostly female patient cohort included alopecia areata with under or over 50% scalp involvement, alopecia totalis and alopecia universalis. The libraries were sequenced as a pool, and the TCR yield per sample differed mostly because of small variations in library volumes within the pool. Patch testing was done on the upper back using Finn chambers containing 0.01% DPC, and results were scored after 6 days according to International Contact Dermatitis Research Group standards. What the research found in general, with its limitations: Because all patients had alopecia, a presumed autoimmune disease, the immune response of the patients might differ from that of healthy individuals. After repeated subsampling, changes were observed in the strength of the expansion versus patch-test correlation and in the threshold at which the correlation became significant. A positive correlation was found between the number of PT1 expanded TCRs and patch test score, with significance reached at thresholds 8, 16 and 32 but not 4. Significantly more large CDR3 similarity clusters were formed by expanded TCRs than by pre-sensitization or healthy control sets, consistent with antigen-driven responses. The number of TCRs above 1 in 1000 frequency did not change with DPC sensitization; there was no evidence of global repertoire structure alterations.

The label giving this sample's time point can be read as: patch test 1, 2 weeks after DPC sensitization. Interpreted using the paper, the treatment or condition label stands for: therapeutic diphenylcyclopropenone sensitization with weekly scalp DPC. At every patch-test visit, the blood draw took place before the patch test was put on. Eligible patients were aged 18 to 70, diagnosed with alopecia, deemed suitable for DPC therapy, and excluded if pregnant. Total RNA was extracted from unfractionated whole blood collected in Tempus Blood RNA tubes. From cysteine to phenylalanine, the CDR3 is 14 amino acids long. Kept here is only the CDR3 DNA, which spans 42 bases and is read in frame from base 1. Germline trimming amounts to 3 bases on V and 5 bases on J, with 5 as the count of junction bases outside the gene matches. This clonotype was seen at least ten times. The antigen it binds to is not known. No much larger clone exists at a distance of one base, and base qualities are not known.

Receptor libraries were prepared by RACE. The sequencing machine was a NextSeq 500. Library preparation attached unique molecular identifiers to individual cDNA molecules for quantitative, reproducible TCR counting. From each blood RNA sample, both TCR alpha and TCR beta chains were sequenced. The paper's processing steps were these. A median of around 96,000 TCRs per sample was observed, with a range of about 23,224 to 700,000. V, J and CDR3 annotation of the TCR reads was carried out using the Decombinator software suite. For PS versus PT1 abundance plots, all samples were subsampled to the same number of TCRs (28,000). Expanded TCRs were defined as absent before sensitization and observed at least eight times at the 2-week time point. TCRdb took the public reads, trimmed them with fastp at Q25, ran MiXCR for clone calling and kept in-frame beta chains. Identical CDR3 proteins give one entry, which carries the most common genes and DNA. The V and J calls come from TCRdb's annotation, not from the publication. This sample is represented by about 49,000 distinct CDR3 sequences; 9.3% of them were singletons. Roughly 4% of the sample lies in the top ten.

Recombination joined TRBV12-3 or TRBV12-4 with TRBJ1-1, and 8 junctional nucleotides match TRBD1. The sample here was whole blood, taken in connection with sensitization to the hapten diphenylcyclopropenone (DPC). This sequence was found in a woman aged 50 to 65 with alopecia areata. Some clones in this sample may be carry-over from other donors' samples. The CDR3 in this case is CASSLTGVQTEAFF. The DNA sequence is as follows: TGTGCCAGCAGTTTGACAGGGGTACAAACTGAAGCTTTCTTT.